Each of the 18 T cell receptor beta chains below was sequenced from the same sample in a study of T cell responses to AZD1222 COVID-19 vaccine. Here immunoSEQ multiplex PCR was the method, and the copy in TCRdb shows in-frame clones only, minus some. The table has about 87,000 clones, around 87% seen once. Specimen: peripheral blood, collected on day 0 of AZD1222 vaccination. The receptors originated from an adult in good health.

The CDR3 sequence is CAWSVPKKNSYEQYF. For the CDR3, the DNA is TGTGCCTGGAGTGTACCAAAGAAGAACTCCTACGAGCAGTACTTC. The chain is built from TRBV30 and TRBJ2-7; unclear D gene. V lost 0 bases and J lost 0, with 12 bases in between. Germline CDR1 is GTSNPN and CDR2 is SVGIG (reference sequence). This CDR3 comprises 15 residues.

The V and J genes are TRBV18 and TRBJ1-5, with TRBD1 identical over 7 bases. In germline, CDR1 is KGHSH, CDR2 LQKENI. The CDR3 has 16 residues. The trim removed 3 bases at V and 0 bases at J, leaving 5 bases unmatched. The CDR3 here is CASSPGTVLSNQPQHF. CDR3 nucleotides: TGTGCCAGCTCACCGGGGACAGTTCTTAGCAATCAGCCCCAGCATTTT.

In this sample, this clone turned up once. The chain uses TRBV27 and TRBJ1-1; D is unresolved. The CDR3 loop spans 14 amino acids. V lost 1 base and J 6 bases, leaving 12 bases between the germline ends. Germline-derived CDR1 and CDR2 are MNHEY and SMNVEV (reference sequence). Here the CDR3 DNA reads TGTGCCAGCAGTTTATTTTCGGGAGGACCTGAAGCTTTCTTT. As protein: CASSLFSGGPEAFF.

This clone was detected once. This chain links TRBV4-2 with TRBJ1-2; D remains ambiguous. The germline gives CDR1 LGHNA, CDR2 YNFKEQ. V lost 4 bases and J 7 bases, leaving 13 bases between the germline ends. CDR3 length: 13 amino acids. The CDR3 nucleotides read TGTGCCAGCAGCCCCGACGGCGGGTCTGGCTACACCTTC. Residues: CASSPDGGSGYTF.

The chain links TRBV24-1 to TRBJ2-3; no definite D call. CDR3 length: 14 residues. Germline V gives CDR1 KGHDR, CDR2 SFDVKD. V was trimmed by 6 bases and J by 2 bases, leaving 11 bases between them. The CDR3 protein is CATSNEGFTDTQYF. Here the CDR3 DNA reads TGTGCCACCAGTAACGAAGGGTTCACAGATACGCAGTATTTT.

J is TRBJ1-1 and V is TRBV11-3; D is ambiguous. V was trimmed by 7 bases and J by 9 bases, leaving 15 bases between them. Germline V gene lookup returns CDR1 SGHNT and CDR2 YENEEA. The CDR3 has 12 residues. The CDR3 nucleotides are TGTGCCAGCAAAGGGAGGGAGAACAAAGCTTTCTTT. Translating gives CASKGRENKAFF.

This clone has only one observation. V usage is TRBV19 and J usage is TRBJ1-3, with 7 positions matching TRBD1. Germline CDR1 LNHDA, CDR2 SQIVND (reference sequence). J lost 2 bases, V lost 4 bases, and 2 bases had no gene match. The CDR3 loop spans 14 amino acids. CDR3 residues: CASSTTGAGNTIYF. As DNA, the CDR3 is TGTGCCAGTAGTACAACAGGGGCTGGAAACACCATATATTTT.

V gene TRBV6-5 combines with J gene TRBJ1-5; D might be TRBD1 (5 bases). V lost 6 bases, J lost 0 bases, and 12 bases lay in between. The CDR3 is 15 residues long. Germline V lookup: CDR1 MNHEY, CDR2 SVGAGI. The CDR3, as DNA: TGTGCCAGCAGCCTGGGGACGTCTAGCAATCAGCCCCAGCATTTT. It codes for CASSLGTSSNQPQHF.

This chain links TRBV18 with TRBJ2-7; 7 bases align to TRBD1. Unmatched junction bases numbered 9, after V lost 1 base and J lost 6 bases. The V gene's germline CDR1 is KGHSH and CDR2 LQKENI. This CDR3 has 15 residues. The chain's CDR3 is CASSPQGAAAGEQYF. In nucleotides, the CDR3 is TGTGCCAGCTCACCACAGGGGGCGGCCGCAGGCGAGCAGTACTTC. The whole variable domain, filled in from reference TRBV18 and TRBJ2-7, reads NAGVMQNPRHLVRRRGQEARLRCSPMKGHSHVYWYRQLPEEGLKFMVYLQKENIIDESGMPKERFSAEFPKEGPSILRIQQVVRGDSAAYFCASSPQGAAAGEQYFGPGTRLTVT.

CDR3 nucleotide sequence: TGTGCCAGCAGCTTAGTGAGTACTAGCGACAATGAGCAGTTCTTC. This sequence encodes CASSLVSTSDNEQFF. The chain uses TRBV7-2 and TRBJ2-1; 7 positions match TRBD2. Germline lookup yields CDR1 SGHTA and CDR2 FQGNSA. CDR3 length: 15 amino acids. V was pared by 1 base and J by 5 bases, with 5 bases of the junction left unmatched.

J is TRBJ2-1 and V is TRBV6-2 or TRBV6-3, with D hard to call. Per germline, CDR1 MNHEY and CDR2 SVGEGT. The CDR3 has 14 residues. V lost 0 bases, J lost 3 bases, and 6 bases lay in between. The CDR3 protein is CASSYSGNYNEQFF. In DNA form, the CDR3 reads TGTGCCAGCAGTTACTCAGGGAACTACAATGAGCAGTTCTTC.

This chain joins TRBV2 and TRBJ2-1; unclear D gene. Germline assignment: CDR1 SNHLY and CDR2 FYNNEI. The CDR3 is made up of 15 amino acids. V was shortened by 6 bases and J by 0 bases, with 12 bases between the two germline ends. CDR3 residues: CASRLLGSSYNEQFF. CDR3 DNA: TGTGCCAGCAGGCTGTTGGGTTCCTCCTACAATGAGCAGTTCTTC.

This chain links TRBV18 with TRBJ1-1; D unresolved. This CDR3 is built from 14 residues. The germline V and J ends were trimmed by 3 bases and 5 bases, with 13 bases remaining between them. Germline CDR1 reads KGHSH; CDR2 reads LQKENI. CDR3 loop: CASSPLLDGTEAFF. In DNA, the CDR3 is TGTGCCAGCTCACCGCTTTTGGACGGAACTGAAGCTTTCTTT.

This chain links TRBV5-6 with TRBJ2-2; a possible D gene is TRBD2 (6 bases). Between the trimmed V and J ends, which lost 7 bases and 6 bases, there was a span of 22 bases. This CDR3 region has 16 residues. The V gene's germline CDR1 is SGHDT and CDR2 YYEEEE. CDR3: CASETRDPPRPGELFF. CDR3 coding DNA: TGTGCCAGCGAAACGCGGGACCCCCCCCGACCCGGGGAGCTGTTTTTT.

The chain is built from TRBV5-1 and TRBJ2-1; D is unresolved. Germline CDR1 reads SGHRS; CDR2 reads YFSETQ. This CDR3 has 14 amino acids. V was shortened by 1 base and J by 5 bases, with 10 bases between the two germline ends. The CDR3, as DNA: TGCGCCAGCAGCTTGTTAGATGGTAACAATGAGCAGTTCTTC. Encoded protein: CASSLLDGNNEQFF.

The V gene is TRBV2, the J gene TRBJ1-5; 10 positions match TRBD1. This CDR3 region has 14 residues. Germline V CDR1 and CDR2: SNHLY, FYNNEI. The V and J ends lost 4 bases and 5 bases, in that order; junction bases with no gene match: 2. The CDR3 bases are TGTGCCAGCAGTGTAGGGACAGGGGATCAGCCCCAGCATTTT. The encoded protein is CASSVGTGDQPQHF.

The chain carries TRBV19 and TRBJ1-2; 8 bases line up with TRBD1. This CDR3 has 16 amino acids. Germline lookup yields CDR1 LNHDA and CDR2 SQIVND (reference sequence). Trimming removed 6 bases from V and 3 bases from J; junction bases left unmatched: 12. CDR3 nucleotides: TGTGCCAGTAGCCGTCCTCAGGACAGGGCTTACTATGGCTACACCTTC. The encoded protein is CASSRPQDRAYYGYTF. Together with reference TRBV19 and TRBJ1-2, the CDR3 gives the full variable domain: DGGITQSPKYLFRKEGQNVTLSCEQNLNHDAMYWYRQDPGQGLRLIYYSQIVNDFQKGDIAEGYSVSREKKESFPLTVTSAQKNPTAFYLCASSRPQDRAYYGYTFGSGTRLTVV.

V and J are TRBV13 and TRBJ1-4, with TRBD1 as a possible D gene (5 bases). The CDR3 is made up of 12 amino acids. With 4 bases removed from V and 15 bases from J, the gap between germline ends came to 15 bases. CDR1 PRHDT and CDR2 FYEKMQ come from the germline V gene (reference sequence). The CDR3 bases are TGTGCCAGCAGCTCCTCGAGACAGAGGGTGTTTTTT. Amino acids: CASSSSRQRVFF.